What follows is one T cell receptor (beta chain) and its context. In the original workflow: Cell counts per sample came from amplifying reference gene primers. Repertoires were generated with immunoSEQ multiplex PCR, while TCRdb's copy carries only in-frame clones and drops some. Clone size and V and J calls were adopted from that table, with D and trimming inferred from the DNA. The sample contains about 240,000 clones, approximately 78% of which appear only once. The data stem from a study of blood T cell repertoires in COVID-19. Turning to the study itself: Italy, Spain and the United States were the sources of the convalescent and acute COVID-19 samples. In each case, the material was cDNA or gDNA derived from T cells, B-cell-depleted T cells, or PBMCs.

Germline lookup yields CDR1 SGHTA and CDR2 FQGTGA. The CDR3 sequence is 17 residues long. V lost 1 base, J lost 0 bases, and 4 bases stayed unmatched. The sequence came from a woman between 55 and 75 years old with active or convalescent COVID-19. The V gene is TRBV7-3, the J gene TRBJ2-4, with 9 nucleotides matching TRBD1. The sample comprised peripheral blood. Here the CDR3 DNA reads TGTGCCAGCAGCTTAAGCCGGGACAGGGTAGCCAAAAACATTCAGTACTTC. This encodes CASSLSRDRVAKNIQYF.